This entry is about one TCR beta chain. Its target is unknown. The entry originates in a study of T cell responses to AZD1222 COVID-19 vaccine. Study results and limitations: Females made up more of the donors, who were largely white British, and clonal diversity may have come out too low. Dominant CD4 TCR responses targeted spike regions 160-218 and 743-854. Spike-specific TCR breadth and depth grew following two AZD1222 doses. The study sampled repertoires only after the peak T cell response.

Assay: immunoSEQ multiplex PCR; the TCRdb copy retains only in-frame clones and omits some. The sample contains under 200,000 clones, over 90% of which appear only once. Sequencing used peripheral blood, obtained on day 0 of AZD1222 vaccination. This receptor was obtained from an adult in good health.

The DNA for the CDR3 is TGTGCCAGCAGCCAAGTAGGTGGACAGGGAACCTCGGGGGAGCTGTTTTTT. Protein sequence: CASSQVGGQGTSGELFF. V is TRBV3-1 (or the pseudogene TRBV3-2) and J is TRBJ2-2; TRBD1 matches 8 bases. The CDR3 loop spans 17 amino acids. Germline V CDR1 and CDR2: LGHDT, YNNKEL (reference sequence). V was pared by 1 base and J by 8 bases, with 12 bases of the junction left unmatched.